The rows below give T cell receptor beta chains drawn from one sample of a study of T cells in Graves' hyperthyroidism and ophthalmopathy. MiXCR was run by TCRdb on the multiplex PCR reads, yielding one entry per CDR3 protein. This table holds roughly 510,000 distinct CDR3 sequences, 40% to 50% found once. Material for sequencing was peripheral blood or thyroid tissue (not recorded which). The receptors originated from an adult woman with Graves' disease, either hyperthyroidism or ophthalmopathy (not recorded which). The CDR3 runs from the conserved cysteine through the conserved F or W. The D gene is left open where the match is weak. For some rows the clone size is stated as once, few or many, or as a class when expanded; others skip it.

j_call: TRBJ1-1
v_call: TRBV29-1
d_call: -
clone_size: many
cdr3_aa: CSAMNTEAFF
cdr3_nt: TGCAGCGCGATGAACACTGAAGCTTTCTTT

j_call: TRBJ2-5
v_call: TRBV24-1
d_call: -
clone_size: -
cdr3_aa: CATSDAGREIETQYF
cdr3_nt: TGTGCCACCAGTGACGCCGGACGGGAAATCGAGACCCAGTACTTC

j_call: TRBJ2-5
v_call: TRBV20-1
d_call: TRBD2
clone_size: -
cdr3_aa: CSAAPTSGGLQETQYF
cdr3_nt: TGCAGTGCTGCTCCGACTAGCGGGGGCCTACAAGAGACCCAGTACTTC

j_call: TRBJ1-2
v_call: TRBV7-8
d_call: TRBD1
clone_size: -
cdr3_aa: CASSHRDSDYGYTF
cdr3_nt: TGTGCCAGCTCCCACCGGGACAGTGACTATGGCTACACCTTC

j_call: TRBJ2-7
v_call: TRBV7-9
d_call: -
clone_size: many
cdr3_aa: CASSLDVSAEQYF
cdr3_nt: TGTGCCAGCAGCTTAGATGTTAGCGCCGAGCAGTACTTC

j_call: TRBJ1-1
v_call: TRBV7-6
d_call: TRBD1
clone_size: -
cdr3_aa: CASRAGTGVVTEAFF
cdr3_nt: TGTGCCAGCAGGGCCGGGACAGGGGTTGTCACTGAAGCTTTCTTT

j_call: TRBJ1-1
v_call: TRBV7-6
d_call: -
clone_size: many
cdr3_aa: CASSLDVPGVNTEAFF
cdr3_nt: TGTGCCAGCAGCTTAGATGTTCCAGGTGTGAACACTGAAGCTTTCTTT

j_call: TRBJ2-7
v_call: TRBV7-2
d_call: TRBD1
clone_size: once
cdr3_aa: CASNRQGYEQYF
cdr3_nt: TGTGCCAGCAACAGACAGGGGTACGAGCAGTACTTC

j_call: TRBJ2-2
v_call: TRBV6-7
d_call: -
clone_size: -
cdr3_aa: CACNPGLSENTGELFF
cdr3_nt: TGTGCCTGTAACCCGGGCCTCTCCGAGAACACCGGGGAGCTGTTTTTT

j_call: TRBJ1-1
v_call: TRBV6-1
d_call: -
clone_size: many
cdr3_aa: CASIATPNTEAFF
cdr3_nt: TGTGCCAGCATTGCGACACCCAACACTGAAGCTTTCTTT

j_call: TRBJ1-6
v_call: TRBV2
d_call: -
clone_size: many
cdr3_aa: CASSENGGLLSPLHF
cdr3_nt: TGTGCCAGCAGTGAAAATGGGGGGCTTTTATCACCCCTCCACTTT

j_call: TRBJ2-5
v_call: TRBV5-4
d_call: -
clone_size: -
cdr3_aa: CASSLEGPRTKYQETQYF
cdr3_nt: TGTGCCAGCAGCTTGGAGGGGCCCAGGACCAAGTACCAGGAGACCCAGTACTTC

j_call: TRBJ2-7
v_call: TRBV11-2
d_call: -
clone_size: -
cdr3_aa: CASSLASDSSYEQYF
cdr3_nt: TGTGCCAGCAGCTTAGCCTCGGACTCGAGCTACGAGCAGTACTTC

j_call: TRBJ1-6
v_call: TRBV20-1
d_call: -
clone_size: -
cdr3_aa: CSARGRPLHF
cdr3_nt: TGCAGTGCTAGGGGGCGACCCCTCCACTTT

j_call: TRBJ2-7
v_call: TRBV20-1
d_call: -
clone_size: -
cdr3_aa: CSARGGRGTYEQYF
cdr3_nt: TGCAGTGCTAGAGGGGGCAGGGGAACTTACGAGCAGTACTTC

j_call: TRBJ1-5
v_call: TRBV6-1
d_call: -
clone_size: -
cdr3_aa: CATNWVNQPQHF
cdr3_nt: TGTGCCACCAACTGGGTCAATCAGCCCCAGCATTTT

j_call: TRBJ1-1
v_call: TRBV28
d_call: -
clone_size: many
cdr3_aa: CASRVQGFVEAFF
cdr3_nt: TGTGCCAGCAGGGTTCAGGGTTTCGTTGAAGCTTTCTTT

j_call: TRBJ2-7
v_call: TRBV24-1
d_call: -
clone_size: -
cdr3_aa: CATSDSKVGGLVEQYF
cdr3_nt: TGTGCCACCAGTGACTCAAAGGTAGGAGGTTTGGTCGAGCAGTACTTC

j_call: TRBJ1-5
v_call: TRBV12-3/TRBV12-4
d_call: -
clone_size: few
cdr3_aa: CASSLGGSQPQHF
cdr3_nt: TGTGCCAGCAGTTTAGGGGGCAGTCAGCCCCAGCATTTT

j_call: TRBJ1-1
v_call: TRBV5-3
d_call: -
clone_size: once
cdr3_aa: CASFGNTEAFF
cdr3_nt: TGTGCCAGCTTCGGAAACACTGAAGCTTTCTTT

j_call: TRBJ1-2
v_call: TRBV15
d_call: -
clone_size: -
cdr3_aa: CATSRGSRGYTF
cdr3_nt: TGTGCCACCAGCAGAGGGTCCCGGGGCTACACCTTC

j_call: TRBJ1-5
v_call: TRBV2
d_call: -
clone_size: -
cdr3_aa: CANSGNRVPQPQHF
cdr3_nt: TGCGCCAACAGTGGAAACAGGGTCCCTCAGCCCCAGCATTTT

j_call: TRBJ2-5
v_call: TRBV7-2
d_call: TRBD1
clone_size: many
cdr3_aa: CASSLGGTVPGETQYF
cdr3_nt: TGTGCCAGCAGCTTAGGAGGGACAGTTCCGGGAGAGACCCAGTACTTC

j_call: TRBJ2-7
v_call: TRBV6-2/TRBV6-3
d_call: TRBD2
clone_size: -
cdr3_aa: CASTLAGGAYEQYF
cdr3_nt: TGTGCCAGCACCTTAGCGGGAGGCGCCTACGAGCAGTACTTC

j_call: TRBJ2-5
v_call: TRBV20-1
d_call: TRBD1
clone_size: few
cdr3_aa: CSAAGTAEETQYF
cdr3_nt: TGCAGTGCTGCCGGGACAGCAGAAGAGACCCAGTACTTC

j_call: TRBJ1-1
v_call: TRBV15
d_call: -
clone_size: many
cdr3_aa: CATSRDRVGEEAFF
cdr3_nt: TGTGCCACCAGCAGAGATCGGGTCGGTGAGGAAGCTTTCTTT

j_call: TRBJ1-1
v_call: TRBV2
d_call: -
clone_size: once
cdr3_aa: CASSASSWGSEAFF
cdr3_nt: TGTGCCAGCAGTGCTAGCTCTTGGGGATCTGAAGCTTTCTTT

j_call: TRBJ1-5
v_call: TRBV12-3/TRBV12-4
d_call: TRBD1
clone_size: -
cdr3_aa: CASSRTGLNQPQHF
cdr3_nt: TGTGCCAGCAGCCGGACAGGGTTAAATCAGCCCCAGCATTTT

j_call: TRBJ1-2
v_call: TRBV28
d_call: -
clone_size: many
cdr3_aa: CASQKNYGYTF
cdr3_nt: TGTGCCAGCCAAAAAAACTATGGCTACACCTTC

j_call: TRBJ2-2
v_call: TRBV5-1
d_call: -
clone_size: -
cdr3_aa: CASSLVRDGELFF
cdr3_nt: TGCGCCAGCAGCTTGGTACGGGACGGGGAGCTGTTTTTT

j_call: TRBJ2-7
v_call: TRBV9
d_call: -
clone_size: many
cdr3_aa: CASSVAWGESTEQYF
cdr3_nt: TGTGCCAGCAGCGTAGCTTGGGGGGAGAGTACCGAGCAGTACTTC

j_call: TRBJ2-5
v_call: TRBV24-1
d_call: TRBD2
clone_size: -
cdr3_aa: CATSDEGTTEAQYF
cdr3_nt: TGTGCCACCAGTGACGAAGGGACTACCGAGGCCCAGTACTTC

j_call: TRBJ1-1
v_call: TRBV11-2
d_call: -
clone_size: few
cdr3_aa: CASSLVPRYTEAFF
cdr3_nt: TGTGCCAGCAGCTTAGTCCCCAGATACACTGAAGCTTTCTTT

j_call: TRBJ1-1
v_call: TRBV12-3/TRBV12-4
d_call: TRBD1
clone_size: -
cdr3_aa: CASRWTGMNTEAFF
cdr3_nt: TGTGCCAGCAGATGGACAGGGATGAACACTGAAGCTTTCTTT

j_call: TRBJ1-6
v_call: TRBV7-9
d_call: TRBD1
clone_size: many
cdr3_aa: CASSLGQRHSPLHF
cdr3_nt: TGTGCCAGCAGCCTGGGACAGAGGCATTCACCCCTCCACTTT

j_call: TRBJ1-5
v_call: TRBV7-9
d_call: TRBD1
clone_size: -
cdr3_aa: CASSSDRGKPQHF
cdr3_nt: TGTGCCAGCAGCTCCGACAGGGGTAAGCCCCAGCATTTT

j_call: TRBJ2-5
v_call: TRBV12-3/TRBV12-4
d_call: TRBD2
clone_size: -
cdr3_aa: CASSPNSGRGETQYF
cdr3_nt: TGTGCCAGCAGTCCAAATAGCGGGAGAGGAGAGACCCAGTACTTC

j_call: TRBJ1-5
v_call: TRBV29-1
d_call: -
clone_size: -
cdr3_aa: CSVVGEGGNQPQHF
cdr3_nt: TGCAGCGTTGTCGGGGAAGGCGGCAATCAGCCCCAGCATTTT

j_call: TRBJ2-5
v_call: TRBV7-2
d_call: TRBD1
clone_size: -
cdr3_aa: CASSLTGGGIQYF
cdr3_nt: TGTGCCAGCAGCTTAACAGGGGGCGGGATCCAGTACTTC

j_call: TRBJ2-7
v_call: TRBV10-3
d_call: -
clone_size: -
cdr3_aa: CASRSRSSVDEQYF
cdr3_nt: TGTGCCAGCAGGTCACGCAGCTCCGTTGACGAGCAGTACTTC

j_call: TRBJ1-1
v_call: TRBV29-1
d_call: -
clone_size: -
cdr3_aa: CSVEDERTENTEAFF
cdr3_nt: TGCAGCGTTGAAGACGAAAGGACAGAGAACACTGAAGCTTTCTTT

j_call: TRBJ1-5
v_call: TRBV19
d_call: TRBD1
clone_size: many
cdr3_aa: CASSETGYSNQPQHF
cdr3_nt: TGTGCCAGTAGTGAGACAGGGTATAGCAATCAGCCCCAGCATTTT

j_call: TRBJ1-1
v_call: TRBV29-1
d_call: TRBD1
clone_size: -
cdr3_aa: CSMRQGFGEAFF
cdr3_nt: TGCAGCATGAGACAGGGGTTTGGTGAAGCTTTCTTT

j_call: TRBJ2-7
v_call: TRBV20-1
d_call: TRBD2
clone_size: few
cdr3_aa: CSARYAGAWEQYF
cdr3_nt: TGCAGTGCGAGGTATGCGGGAGCATGGGAGCAGTACTTC